This T cell receptor (beta chain) was profiled in a study of shared clonotypes between healthy human individuals. The wider study: Three CD4 naive, three CD4 memory, two CD8 naive and one CD8 memory plate were used per donor. Broader study findings: Sorted-subset samples were not fully sequenced, rarefaction indicated. Lower generation probabilities were found for non-shared clonotypes than for those shared by all four donors.

CD45RO negativity and positive selection for CCR7 defined naive CD8 cells, a population that excluded terminally differentiated effector memory CD45RA+ cells. CDR3 length: 13 residues. V gave up 5 bases and J gave up 1 base, with 8 bases separating them. CDR1 is MDHEN and CDR2 is SYDVKM in the germline V gene. Genomic DNA belonging to each subset was distributed in equal measure over several immunoSEQ plates. The method was immunoSEQ multiplex PCR; TCRdb's version includes in-frame clones alone and lacks a portion of them. This sample has around 610,000 clones; roughly 96% occur once, and the top ten carry approximately 0.12%. Remarks on this clone: Its antigen is not known. Other DNA sequences in the same sample also yield this CDR3.

The clonotype originates from a woman aged 25 to 45 in good health. This sequence joins TRBV28 and TRBJ1-1; D is unclear. The specimen was naive CD8+ T cells sorted from blood. CDR3 sequence (DNA): TGTGCCAGCAGTCTAACAGAGAACACTGAAGCTTTCTTT. Protein: CASSLTENTEAFF. The whole variable domain, remainder taken from reference TRBV28 and TRBJ1-1, is DVKVTQSSRYLVKRTGEKVFLECVQDMDHENMFWYRQDPGLGLRLIYFSYDVKMKEKGDIPEGYSVSREKKERFSLILESASTNQTSMYLCASSLTENTEAFFGQGTRLTVV.